A single sample gave rise to the 14 T cell receptor beta chains below, sequenced in a study of cytomegalovirus exposure and HLA in healthy donors. Researchers ran the PCR with 60 Vbeta and 13 Jbeta primers. The repertoire was sequenced with immunoSEQ multiplex PCR; TCRdb's copy has only in-frame clones and lacks some. The profile shows fewer than 140,000 clones, about three quarters of them singletons. The sample was PBMCs. These receptors originate from a boy aged 10-17 years in good health and CMV-seronegative.

The chain combines TRBV5-1 with TRBJ2-1, with 9 bases lining up with TRBD2. Losses at the gene ends were 4 bases for V and 7 bases for J; bases not matched to a gene: 9. This CDR3 is 15 amino acids long. Germline-derived CDR1 and CDR2 are SGHRS and YFSETQ. The chain's CDR3 is CASSGGGGGANEQFF. The CDR3 nucleotides read TGCGCCAGCAGCGGGGGAGGCGGGGGGGCAAATGAGCAGTTCTTC.

The rearrangement uses TRBV6-5 and TRBJ2-7, with TRBD1 matching 9 bases. This CDR3 region has 14 residues. Germline CDR1 reads MNHEY; CDR2 reads SVGAGI. V lost 6 bases and J lost 6; bases outside the gene matches: 9. This CDR3 is CASRSGTGTGEQYF. CDR3 bases: TGTGCCAGCAGGTCCGGGACAGGGACCGGCGAGCAGTACTTC.

The chain has TRBV2 and TRBJ1-1; a possible D gene is TRBD1 (6 bases). The CDR3 length is 16 residues. Germline assignment: CDR1 SNHLY and CDR2 FYNNEI. V lost 2 bases and J 5 bases, leaving 18 bases between the germline ends. In DNA form, the CDR3 reads TGTGCCAGCAGTGAATGGGCAACAGGGAGAGGGACTGAAGCTTTCTTT. Translated: CASSEWATGRGTEAFF.

The chain combines TRBV19 with TRBJ1-5, with D possibly being TRBD1 (5 bases). The CDR3 covers 12 residues. V was shortened by 1 base and J by 9 bases, with 7 bases between the two germline ends. The germline V gene encodes CDR1 LNHDA and CDR2 SQIVND (reference sequence). The CDR3: CASSIGGVPQHF. The CDR3 DNA reads as TGTGCCAGTAGTATAGGGGGGGTGCCCCAGCATTTT. The full variable domain, in which reference TRBV19 and TRBJ1-5 provide the parts outside the CDR3, is DGGITQSPKYLFRKEGQNVTLSCEQNLNHDAMYWYRQDPGQGLRLIYYSQIVNDFQKGDIAEGYSVSREKKESFPLTVTSAQKNPTAFYLCASSIGGVPQHFGDGTRLSIL.

The rearrangement links TRBV7-3 to TRBJ2-7; D ambiguous. CDR3 length equals 13 residues. Trimming shortened V by 2 bases and J by 4 bases, and 9 bases separated the two germline ends. From germline, CDR1 is SGHTA and CDR2 FQGTGA. CDR3 sequence: CASSLSSPYEQYF. For the CDR3, the DNA is TGTGCCAGCAGCTTATCGTCCCCGTACGAGCAGTACTTC.

The genes are TRBV6-5 and TRBJ2-3; D possibly corresponds to TRBD1 (5 bases). V gave up 5 bases and J gave up 5 bases, with 17 bases separating them. CDR3 length: 15 residues. From germline, CDR1 is MNHEY and CDR2 SVGAGI. CDR3 in amino acids: CASSRGQNRKDTQYF. The CDR3 region has the DNA TGTGCCAGCAGTCGCGGACAAAACAGGAAAGATACGCAGTATTTT.

V usage is TRBV18 and J usage is TRBJ1-1, with no clear D. V lost 2 bases and J 0 bases, leaving 4 bases between the germline ends. Germline CDR1 reads KGHSH; CDR2 reads LQKENI. This CDR3 spans 13 amino acids. The CDR3 here is CASSPEMNTEAFF. DNA of the CDR3: TGTGCCAGCTCACCAGAGATGAACACTGAAGCTTTCTTT.

V usage is TRBV30 and J usage is TRBJ1-1; D not certain. This CDR3 is built from 13 residues. From germline, CDR1 is GTSNPN and CDR2 SVGIG (reference sequence). V lost 2 bases to trimming and J lost 0 bases, with 7 bases between them. CDR3 sequence reads: CAWSLRVNTEAFF. In DNA form, the CDR3 reads TGTGCCTGGAGTTTGCGAGTGAACACTGAAGCTTTCTTT.

V usage is TRBV7-2 and J usage is TRBJ1-5; no reliable D call. This CDR3 has 14 residues. Germline assignment: CDR1 SGHTA and CDR2 FQGNSA. The germline V and J ends were trimmed by 5 bases and 5 bases, with 13 bases remaining between them. The CDR3: CASSQATQYQPQHF. The DNA for the CDR3 is TGTGCCAGCAGCCAAGCGACGCAGTATCAGCCCCAGCATTTT. Full variable domain (outside the CDR3, taken from reference TRBV7-2 and TRBJ1-5): GAGVSQSPSNKVTEKGKDVELRCDPISGHTALYWYRQSLGQGLEFLIYFQGNSAPDKSGLPSDRFSAERTGGSVSTLTIQRTQQEDSAVYLCASSQATQYQPQHFGDGTRLSIL.

This clone was seen just once. The V call is TRBV6-5, the J call TRBJ1-1, with D possibly matching TRBD1 (5 bases). In germline, CDR1 is MNHEY, CDR2 SVGAGI. Trimming removed 0 bases at V and 4 bases at J, with 12 bases between. This CDR3 has 15 residues. CDR3 sequence (DNA): TGTGCCAGCAGTTACTCGAGGCAGGGTGGCACTGAAGCTTTCTTT. Amino acid sequence: CASSYSRQGGTEAFF.

The chain joins TRBV30 to TRBJ1-5, with D hard to call. Germline lookup yields CDR1 GTSNPN and CDR2 SVGIG (reference sequence). Between the trimmed V and J ends, which lost 0 bases and 3 bases, there was a span of 9 bases. CDR3 length equals 14 residues. This chain's CDR3 is CAWSVMAVNQPQHF. DNA for the CDR3: TGTGCCTGGAGTGTAATGGCGGTCAATCAGCCCCAGCATTTT.

V gene TRBV6-5 combines with J gene TRBJ1-2, with TRBD1 matching over 8 bases. Trimming cost V 4 bases and J 8 bases; bases outside gene matches: 6. Germline loops: CDR1 MNHEY, CDR2 SVGAGI. CDR3 length: 13 residues. In DNA, the CDR3 is TGTGCCAGCAGTTTGACAGGGGATCTCGGCTACACCTTC. Translated: CASSLTGDLGYTF.

A few counts support this clone. This sequence joins TRBV7-2 and TRBJ1-5, with 8 bases identical to TRBD1. This CDR3 has 14 residues. CDR1 SGHTA and CDR2 FQGNSA come from the germline V gene. V lost 5 bases to trimming and J lost 5 bases; unmatched junction nucleotides: 5. This CDR3 reads CASSRRGQDQPQHF. The CDR3 DNA sequence: TGTGCCAGCAGCCGCAGGGGGCAGGATCAGCCCCAGCATTTT.

This clone was counted a few times. The J gene is TRBJ2-1, the V gene TRBV19; 9 positions agree with TRBD2. Germline CDR1 and CDR2: LNHDA and SQIVND (reference sequence). The V and J ends lost 2 bases and 2 bases, in that order; junction bases with no gene match: 4. This CDR3 is 16 amino acids long. The CDR3 protein is CASSILAGTAYNEQFF. CDR3 coding DNA: TGTGCCAGTAGTATACTAGCGGGAACCGCCTACAATGAGCAGTTCTTC.